These 25 T cell receptor beta chains came from one sample sequenced in a study of cytomegalovirus exposure and HLA in healthy donors. Primers for the PCR totalled 60 Vbeta and 13 Jbeta. Method: immunoSEQ multiplex PCR; TCRdb's copy keeps in-frame clones and lacks some. The data contain around 170,000 clones, approximately 88% of them seen just once; the ten biggest clones take up about 0.39%. The source material was PBMCs. The receptor source for this set is a boy between 2 and 10 years old in good health and CMV-seronegative.

The rearrangement joins TRBV6-6 to TRBJ2-1; D might be TRBD1 (5 bases). This CDR3 contains 12 residues. The V gene lost 4 bases and the J gene lost 9 bases, with 10 bases spanning the gap. Germline V gene lookup returns CDR1 MNHNY and CDR2 SVGAGI (reference sequence). CDR3 bases: TGTGCCAGCAGTTGGGGCCTTCTTGAGCAGTTCTTC. Its protein product is CASSWGLLEQFF.

V usage is TRBV10-3 and J usage is TRBJ2-1, with 9 bases aligning to TRBD2. V was clipped by 6 bases and J by 7 bases; unmatched bases: 10. Germline V CDR1 and CDR2: ENHRY, SYGVKD. The CDR3 loop spans 15 amino acids. The CDR3 sequence: CAISSIAGVVNEQFF. Written as DNA, the CDR3 is TGTGCCATCAGCTCTATAGCGGGAGTAGTGAATGAGCAGTTCTTC.

This chain uses TRBV7-2 with TRBJ1-5, with 9 bases that match TRBD1. The CDR3 spans 16 residues. Germline V lookup: CDR1 SGHTA, CDR2 FQGNSA. V lost 4 bases, J lost 2 bases, and 6 bases stayed unmatched. CDR3 sequence: CASSSPGDRGNQPQHF. CDR3 nucleotides: TGTGCCAGCAGCTCCCCGGGGGACAGGGGCAATCAGCCCCAGCATTTT.

This sequence joins TRBV4-1 and TRBJ2-3, with TRBD2 identical over 14 bases. The J segment lost 2 bases and the V segment lost 2 bases, leaving 9 bases of the junction unmatched. Germline-derived CDR1 and CDR2 are MGHRA and YSYEKL. This CDR3 spans 19 amino acids. CDR3 in amino acids: CASSQRTSGRWRVTDTQYF. In DNA, the CDR3 is TGCGCCAGCAGCCAACGGACTAGCGGGAGGTGGAGAGTCACAGATACGCAGTATTTT.

The chain carries TRBV9 and TRBJ1-6, with D maybe TRBD1 (6 bases). Germline V gives CDR1 SGDLS, CDR2 YYNGEE. The CDR3 is 17 amino acids. The V gene lost 0 bases and the J gene lost 9 bases, with 19 bases spanning the gap. This CDR3 reads CASSVASPQEGGSPLHF. The CDR3, as DNA: TGTGCCAGCAGCGTAGCCTCCCCGCAGGAAGGGGGTTCACCCCTCCACTTT.

The V gene is TRBV5-6, the J gene TRBJ2-5, with 7 bases lining up with TRBD1. J gave up 0 bases and V 4 bases, and 6 bases lay outside the gene matches. The germline CDR1 and CDR2 sequences are SGHDT and YYEEEE. The length of the CDR3 is 15 residues. The CDR3 DNA reads as TGTGCCAGCAGCACCGGGACAGCGTACCAAGAGACCCAGTACTTC. Its translation is CASSTGTAYQETQYF.

The rearrangement joins TRBV7-8 to TRBJ1-1; D is uncertain. Germline CDR1 is SGHVS and CDR2 is FQNEAQ. Between the trimmed V and J ends, which lost 9 bases and 1 base, there was a span of 9 bases. The CDR3 length is 12 residues. The CDR3 coding sequence is TGTGCCAGTCTAACAGAGAACACTGAAGCTTTCTTT. It encodes CASLTENTEAFF. The full variable domain, rest sourced from reference TRBV7-8 and TRBJ1-1, is GAGVSQSPRYKVAKRGQDVALRCDPISGHVSLFWYQQALGQGPEFLTYFQNEAQLDKSGLPSDRFFAERPEGSVSTLKIQRTQQEDSAVYLCASLTENTEAFFGQGTRLTVV.

The chain carries TRBV30 and TRBJ2-2; no firm D call. The CDR3 runs to 12 residues. The germline V gene encodes CDR1 GTSNPN and CDR2 SVGIG (reference sequence). V lost 2 bases to trimming and J lost 6 bases, with 7 bases between them. The CDR3 sequence is CAWSLTAGELFF. The CDR3 DNA is TGTGCCTGGAGTCTTACGGCCGGGGAGCTGTTTTTT. Using reference TRBV30 and TRBJ2-2 for the parts outside the CDR3, the full variable domain is SQTIHQWPATLVQPVGSPLSLECTVEGTSNPNLYWYRQAAGRGLQLLFYSVGIGQISSEVPQNLSASRPQDRQFILSSKKLLLSDSGFYLCAWSLTAGELFFGEGSRLTVL.

This clone was recorded only once. The chain employs TRBV30 and TRBJ2-1; 8 nucleotides line up with TRBD2. V gave up 4 bases and J gave up 6 bases; unmatched junction bases: 5. Looked up from germline, CDR1 is GTSNPN and CDR2 is SVGIG (reference sequence). The CDR3 consists of 13 residues. The CDR3 nucleotides are TGTGCCTGGACGGGACTAGAGGGCAATGAGCAGTTCTTC. Amino acids: CAWTGLEGNEQFF.

The V and J genes are TRBV6-1 and TRBJ1-1; no definite D call. Per germline, CDR1 MNHNS and CDR2 SASEGT. With 5 bases removed from V and 0 bases from J, the gap between germline ends came to 13 bases. This CDR3 spans 15 amino acids. CDR3 DNA: TGTGCCAGCAGTTCCGGGGTCTACATGAACACTGAAGCTTTCTTT. It codes for CASSSGVYMNTEAFF.

The chain recombines TRBV18 with TRBJ2-5, with TRBD2 matching 10 bases. The assigned J gene may be wrong: the sequence end matches TRBJ2-7 better. Germline loops: CDR1 KGHSH, CDR2 LQKENI. This CDR3 has 14 amino acids. The CDR3 nucleotides are TGTGCCAGCTCACCCCGGACTAGCGGATACGAGCAGTACTTC. Translated: CASSPRTSGYEQYF.

V is TRBV10-3 and J is TRBJ2-2, with TRBD1 identical over 10 bases. Trimming cost V 3 bases and J 3 bases; bases outside gene matches: 1. The CDR3 contains 15 residues. Germline V CDR1 and CDR2: ENHRY, SYGVKD. Here the CDR3 DNA reads TGTGCCATCAGTGAAGGGACAGGGGACACCGGGGAGCTGTTTTTT. This translates into CAISEGTGDTGELFF.

The rearrangement uses TRBV4-1 and TRBJ2-1; D is unclear. Trimming pared 2 bases from V and 3 bases from J, leaving 11 bases between. This CDR3 is built from 15 residues. CDR1 and CDR2 (germline): MGHRA, YSYEKL. The CDR3 coding sequence is TGCGCCAGCAGCCAATTAACGGGTTACTACAATGAGCAGTTCTTC. Translated: CASSQLTGYYNEQFF.

The rearrangement links TRBV6-6 to TRBJ2-2, with 8 bases that match TRBD1. The CDR3 consists of 15 residues. The trim removed 2 bases at V and 6 bases at J, leaving 5 bases unmatched. The germline CDR1 and CDR2 sequences are MNHNY and SVGAGI (reference sequence). CDR3 bases: TGTGCCAGCAGTTACCCGACAGGGGTGGCCGGGGAGCTGTTTTTT. This encodes CASSYPTGVAGELFF.

The DNA of the CDR3 is TGTGCCAGCAGTGTGGGGGGTTTAGCTAATGAAAAACTGTTTTTT. Its translation is CASSVGGLANEKLFF. V and J are TRBV25-1 and TRBJ1-4, with a possible D match to TRBD1 (5 bases). The V and J ends lost 4 bases and 3 bases respectively, with 12 bases between them. The CDR3 has 15 amino acids. Germline CDR1 MGHDK, CDR2 SYGVNS.

The V gene is TRBV19, the J gene TRBJ1-5; TRBD1 matches 8 bases. The CDR3 length is 15 residues. The V gene end was trimmed by 5 bases and the J gene end by 5 bases; junction bases not matched to a gene: 8. Per germline, CDR1 LNHDA and CDR2 SQIVND (reference sequence). CDR3 amino acids: CASSAGQGVDQPQHF. The CDR3 DNA reads TGTGCCAGTAGTGCCGGACAGGGTGTAGATCAGCCCCAGCATTTT.

The chain combines TRBV7-2 with TRBJ2-5, with 7 bases aligning to TRBD2. The end of the DNA is better explained by TRBJ2-7, so the J call may be wrong. The V gene's germline CDR1 is SGHTA and CDR2 FQGNSA. The CDR3 sequence is 14 residues long. The CDR3 protein is CASSRSGLNYEQYF. CDR3 coding DNA: TGTGCCAGCAGCCGATCGGGACTAAACTACGAGCAGTACTTC.

The chain carries TRBV6-6 and TRBJ2-7; no reliable D call. V dropped 1 base and J dropped 4 bases, with 14 bases sitting between them. Germline CDR1 MNHNY, CDR2 SVGAGI (reference sequence). The CDR3 covers 15 residues. The CDR3 loop reads CASSYLVGQIYEQYF. CDR3 DNA sequence: TGTGCCAGCAGTTACTTAGTTGGGCAGATTTACGAGCAGTACTTC.

As concerns this clone: The DNA is omitted, as the CDR3 cannot be located on it reliably, and the CDR3 follows TCRdb's listing. V usage is TRBV7-5 and J usage is TRBJ2-5; the table gives TRBD2 as D, unverified against the DNA. TRBV7-5 is labeled a pseudogene. The CDR3 totals 15 residues, both ends included. Here the CDR3 reads CARSWASGTLETQYF.

The rearrangement links TRBV6-1 to TRBJ2-7; 8 positions agree with TRBD1. The V segment lost 0 bases and the J segment 4 bases; nucleotides outside the gene matches: 5. The CDR3 covers 15 residues. Germline V gives CDR1 MNHNS, CDR2 SASEGT. The CDR3 DNA reads as TGTGCCAGCAGTGAAGCGGGACAGGAGTTTTACGAGCAGTACTTC. It translates to CASSEAGQEFYEQYF.

This sequence joins TRBV4-1 and TRBJ1-5, with D perhaps TRBD1 (5 bases). This CDR3 comprises 17 residues. CDR1 and CDR2 (germline): MGHRA, YSYEKL. Trimming removed 0 bases at V and 0 bases at J, with 12 bases between. The CDR3: CASSQDPGRYSNQPQHF. The CDR3 nucleotides are TGCGCCAGCAGCCAAGACCCAGGGCGTTATAGCAATCAGCCCCAGCATTTT.

The chain links TRBV11-2 to TRBJ1-1; D uncertain. Germline CDR1 is SGHAT and CDR2 is FQNNGV. V dropped 5 bases and J dropped 4 bases, with 17 bases sitting between them. This CDR3 has 15 residues. CDR3 in amino acids: CASSISYVAATEAFF. CDR3 nucleotide sequence: TGTGCCAGCAGCATTAGTTACGTGGCGGCCACTGAAGCTTTCTTT.

CDR3 sequence: CASSVSGSQPQHF. CDR3 in DNA: TGTGCCAGCAGCGTTTCGGGGAGTCAGCCCCAGCATTTT. The chain joins TRBV9 to TRBJ1-5; D gene ambiguous. V was trimmed by 2 bases and J by 6 bases, leaving 9 bases between them. The CDR3 contains 13 residues. Per the germline V gene, CDR1 is SGDLS and CDR2 is YYNGEE.

The chain employs TRBV5-8 and TRBJ1-2; 7 nucleotides line up with TRBD1. The CDR3 is made up of 15 amino acids. Germline-derived CDR1 and CDR2 are SGHTS and YDEGEE. The V gene end was trimmed by 4 bases and the J gene end by 4 bases; junction bases not matched to a gene: 10. The CDR3 DNA sequence: TGTGCCAGCAGCAAAGGCATCCAGGGGGTCTATGGCTACACCTTC. Translation: CASSKGIQGVYGYTF.

The gene calls are TRBV15 and TRBJ2-7; 10 nucleotides match TRBD2. The V segment lost 2 bases and the J segment 0 bases; nucleotides outside the gene matches: 1. Germline CDR1 and CDR2: LNHNV and YYDKDF (reference sequence). This CDR3 spans 15 amino acids. In DNA form, the CDR3 reads TGTGCCACCAGCAGACAGCGGGAGGGCTCCTACGAGCAGTACTTC. It encodes CATSRQREGSYEQYF.